The rows below give T cell receptor beta chains drawn from one sample of a study of cytomegalovirus exposure and HLA in healthy donors. Only in-frame clones appear in the TCRdb table, and some are missing; sequencing was by immunoSEQ multiplex PCR. The sample shows tens of thousands of clones, roughly 94% of them seen only once. The sample comprised PBMCs. Receptor source: a woman aged 18-29 years in good health and CMV-seronegative. Both conserved end residues are part of each CDR3. The D gene is left open where the match is weak. A row's size may be missing; if present it is once, few, many or a size class.

abundance	d_gene	v_gene	j_gene	CDR3aa	CDR3nt
-	-	TRBV19	TRBJ1-5	CASSRHRDSNQPQHF	TGTGCCAGTAGCAGACACAGGGATAGCAATCAGCCCCAGCATTTT
-	TRBD2	TRBV7-2	TRBJ2-4	CASSLGGAGGRLNIQYF	TGTGCCAGCAGCTTAGGTGGCGCGGGAGGGCGATTAAACATTCAGTACTTC
-	TRBD1	TRBV19	TRBJ1-2	CASSLRGPGAYGYTF	TGTGCCAGTAGTTTAAGGGGGCCGGGGGCCTATGGCTACACCTTC
-	TRBD1	TRBV9	TRBJ2-3	CASSGGGQITDTQYF	TGTGCCAGCAGCGGTGGGGGACAGATCACAGATACGCAGTATTTT
-	-	TRBV28	TRBJ2-1	CASSFGGSSYNEQFF	TGTGCCAGCAGTTTTGGGGGGAGCTCCTACAATGAGCAGTTCTTC
once	-	TRBV10-1	TRBJ2-2	CASSSQRLNTGELFF	TGCGCCAGCAGCTCCCAGCGGCTAAACACCGGGGAGCTGTTTTTT
-	TRBD1	TRBV7-6	TRBJ1-2	CASSLVGTGAEGYGYTF	TGTGCCAGCAGCTTAGTAGGGACAGGGGCGGAGGGCTATGGCTACACCTTC
-	TRBD1	TRBV6-4	TRBJ1-2	CASSPRGQNGYTF	TGTGCCAGCAGTCCCAGGGGGCAGAATGGCTACACCTTC
-	-	TRBV18	TRBJ2-5	CASSPTQETQYF	TGTGCCAGCTCGCCGACTCAAGAGACCCAGTACTTC
-	TRBD1	TRBV19	TRBJ1-6	CASISGGAGSPLHF	TGTGCCAGTATCTCAGGGGGCGCAGGTTCACCCCTCCACTTT
-	TRBD2	TRBV30	TRBJ2-5	CAWSVSRTRSSGETQYF	TGTGCCTGGAGTGTAAGCAGGACTAGGTCCTCGGGGGAGACCCAGTACTTC
-	-	TRBV10-1	TRBJ2-2	CASSEGRLDAGELFF	TGCGCCAGCAGTGAGGGCCGACTAGACGCCGGGGAGCTGTTTTTT
-	-	TRBV20-1	TRBJ2-7	CSALQAYEQYF	TGCAGTGCTTTACAGGCCTACGAGCAGTACTTC
-	-	TRBV9	TRBJ2-4	CASSVDGGAKNIQYF	TGTGCCAGCAGCGTAGATGGGGGGGCCAAAAACATTCAGTACTTC
-	-	TRBV2	TRBJ2-7	CASSRSYEQYF	TGTGCCAGCAGTCGGTCCTACGAGCAGTACTTC
-	-	TRBV4-3	TRBJ1-4	CASSQGVRGTNEKLFF	TGCGCCAGCAGCCAAGGAGTGAGGGGGACTAATGAAAAACTGTTTTTT
-	-	TRBV10-2	TRBJ2-3	CASSESPRDISTDTQYF	TGCGCCAGCAGTGAGTCACCCCGGGACATTAGCACAGATACGCAGTATTTT
-	-	TRBV5-1	TRBJ2-1	CASRPGAGVFDEQFF	TGCGCCAGCAGGCCCGGGGCAGGGGTGTTCGATGAGCAGTTCTTC
-	TRBD1	TRBV5-1	TRBJ2-5	CASSNAGGTGGQETQYF	TGCGCCAGCTCGAATGCGGGCGGGACAGGGGGGCAAGAGACCCAGTACTTC
-	TRBD1	TRBV5-5	TRBJ1-5	CASSHRTGRYSNQPQHF	TGTGCCAGCAGCCATCGGACAGGGCGTTATAGCAATCAGCCCCAGCATTTT
-	-	TRBV7-8	TRBJ2-7	CASSLELTEYEQYF	TGTGCCAGCAGCTTAGAGTTGACAGAGTACGAGCAGTACTTC
-	TRBD2	TRBV9	TRBJ2-3	CASSAAGGGRDTQYF	TGTGCCAGCAGCGCAGCGGGAGGAGGGAGAGATACGCAGTATTTT
-	TRBD1	TRBV7-2	TRBJ2-5	CASSPQLGDRETQYF	TGTGCCAGCAGCCCCCAGCTAGGGGACAGAGAGACCCAGTACTTC
-	TRBD2	TRBV7-9	TRBJ2-3	CASSTDWTSGRGTQYF	TGTGCCAGCAGCACGGACTGGACTAGCGGGAGAGGTACGCAGTATTTT
once	-	TRBV27	TRBJ1-5	CASSFEGGQPQHF	TGTGCCAGCAGTTTCGAGGGCGGTCAGCCCCAGCATTTT
-	TRBD1	TRBV9	TRBJ2-7	CASGQGASDEQYF	TGTGCCAGCGGGCAGGGGGCAAGTGACGAGCAGTACTTC
-	TRBD2	TRBV11-3	TRBJ2-1	CASSLVLAGGPNEQFF	TGTGCCAGCAGCTTAGTTCTAGCGGGGGGCCCGAATGAGCAGTTCTTC
-	TRBD2	TRBV13	TRBJ2-7	CASSPTSGSYEQYF	TGTGCCAGCAGCCCCACTAGCGGCTCCTACGAGCAGTACTTC
-	-	TRBV5-4	TRBJ1-1	CASSTGTGNTEAFF	TGTGCCAGCAGCACAGGGACGGGGAACACTGAAGCTTTCTTT
-	-	TRBV6-5	TRBJ2-2	CASSYSSAGELFF	TGTGCCAGCAGTTACTCGTCCGCCGGGGAGCTGTTTTTT
few	TRBD1	TRBV29-1	TRBJ1-2	CSLRAGGAGGYTF	TGCAGCCTGCGGGCAGGGGGCGCAGGAGGCTACACCTTC
-	-	TRBV6-1	TRBJ1-5	CASSEGREYQPQHF	TGTGCCAGCAGTGAAGGGAGGGAGTATCAGCCCCAGCATTTT
-	-	TRBV29-1	TRBJ2-7	CSVEVGQGAGKYF	-
-	TRBD2	TRBV28	TRBJ2-1	CASSILAGGLNEQFF	TGTGCCAGCAGTATTCTAGCGGGAGGGCTCAATGAGCAGTTCTTC
-	-	TRBV7-9	TRBJ1-1	CASSLGQLNTEAFF	TGTGCCAGCAGCTTAGGGCAGTTGAACACTGAAGCTTTCTTT
-	-	TRBV5-6	TRBJ1-1	CASTSTRLGQAFF	TGTGCCAGCACCTCGACCCGGCTGGGGCAAGCTTTCTTT
-	TRBD1	TRBV7-9	TRBJ1-1	CASSDSRDRGETEAFF	TGTGCCAGCAGCGACAGCCGGGACAGGGGAGAAACTGAAGCTTTCTTT
-	-	TRBV20-1	TRBJ2-5	CSARTGETQYF	TGCAGTGCTCGAACAGGGGAGACCCAGTACTTC
-	TRBD2	TRBV28	TRBJ2-5	CASSLTSGGQETQYF	TGTGCCAGCAGTTTAACCAGCGGGGGCCAAGAGACCCAGTACTTC
-	TRBD1	TRBV6-5	TRBJ1-1	CASSYDRGHTEAFF	TGTGCCAGCAGTTACGACAGGGGGCATACTGAAGCTTTCTTT
-	TRBD1	TRBV7-8	TRBJ2-7	CASSLVGTGSYEQYF	TGTGCCAGCAGCTTAGTGGGGACAGGTTCCTACGAGCAGTACTTC
-	TRBD1	TRBV4-1	TRBJ2-3	CASSQQGQSTDTQYF	TGCGCCAGCAGCCAACAGGGACAGAGCACAGATACGCAGTATTTT
-	TRBD2	TRBV5-1	TRBJ2-1	CASSLAYSGEQFF	TGCGCCAGCAGCTTGGCCTATAGCGGGGAGCAGTTCTTC
-	-	TRBV27	TRBJ1-2	CASSLAGTTYGYTF	TGTGCCAGCAGTTTAGCCGGGACAACCTATGGCTACACCTTC
-	-	TRBV28	TRBJ2-5	CASSLWSIQETQYF	TGTGCCAGCAGTTTATGGAGTATCCAAGAGACCCAGTACTTC
-	-	TRBV7-9	TRBJ1-1	CASSLPRPNTEAFF	TGTGCCAGCAGCTTACCCAGGCCGAACACTGAAGCTTTCTTT
-	-	TRBV14	TRBJ2-5	CASSQAVTQYF	TGTGCCAGCAGCCAAGCCGTGACCCAGTACTTC
-	-	TRBV6-5	TRBJ1-3	CASSYDRYSGNTIYF	TGTGCCAGCAGTTACGACAGATACTCTGGAAACACCATATATTTT
-	TRBD2	TRBV7-9	TRBJ2-7	CASSPPLAGGSEQYF	TGTGCCAGCAGCCCCCCCTTAGCGGGAGGGAGCGAGCAGTACTTC
-	-	TRBV30	TRBJ1-2	CAWSRTVANYGYTF	TGTGCCTGGAGTCGTACGGTCGCTAACTATGGCTACACCTTC
-	TRBD1	TRBV6-4	TRBJ1-4	CASSDSSGTGDEKLFF	TGTGCCAGCAGTGACTCTTCCGGGACAGGCGACGAAAAACTGTTTTTT
-	-	TRBV28	TRBJ1-5	CASSLAGNQPQHF	TGTGCCAGCAGTTTAGCAGGGAATCAGCCCCAGCATTTT
once	TRBD2	TRBV30	TRBJ2-5	CAWSVQAGVETQYF	TGTGCCTGGAGTGTACAAGCGGGAGTAGAGACCCAGTACTTC
-	-	TRBV6-5	TRBJ1-5	CASSYSRGDNQPQHF	TGTGCCAGCAGTTACTCGAGAGGCGACAATCAGCCCCAGCATTTT
-	-	TRBV6-4	TRBJ2-2	CASSEGLNTGELFF	TGTGCCAGCAGTGAGGGCTTAAACACCGGGGAGCTGTTTTTT
-	-	TRBV4-1	TRBJ2-7	CASSQVGGYEQYF	TGCGCCAGCAGCCAGGTCGGGGGCTACGAGCAGTACTTC
-	-	TRBV27	TRBJ1-2	CASKTGIYGYTF	TGTGCCAGCAAAACAGGGATCTATGGCTACACCTTC
-	-	TRBV5-6	TRBJ2-1	CASSLFRDINEQFF	TGTGCCAGCAGCTTGTTCAGGGACATCAATGAGCAGTTCTTC
-	TRBD2	TRBV7-2	TRBJ2-7	CASSSSGRVHEQYF	TGTGCCAGCAGCTCTAGCGGGAGGGTCCACGAGCAGTACTTC
-	TRBD1	TRBV5-8	TRBJ1-1	CASSLRTGDLTEAFF	TGTGCCAGCAGCCTTCGGACAGGGGACTTAACTGAAGCTTTCTTT